This T cell receptor beta chain was retrieved from a study of blood T cell repertoires in COVID-19. On the study more broadly: Sites in the United States, Italy and Spain provided acute and convalescent COVID-19 samples. PBMCs, B-cell-depleted T cells, or T cells were the source of the cDNA or gDNA that made up the material.

This CDR3 is built from 12 residues. Germline CDR1 and CDR2: LNHDA and SQIVND (reference sequence). Trimming cost V 0 bases and J 9 bases, with 6 bases left between them. Study processing details: Amplification of reference gene primers was used by the study to estimate nucleated cell counts. Clones were sequenced by immunoSEQ multiplex PCR, and TCRdb holds only the in-frame ones, with some missing. Clone size and the V and J calls come from that table; the DNA yielded D and trimming. The sample holds about 170,000 clones, around four fifths seen once. The rearrangement links TRBV19 to TRBJ2-1, with TRBD1 as a possible D gene (5 bases). The TCR comes from a woman of 80 years or more with COVID-19, enrolled during active disease. Sequencing input: peripheral blood. The CDR3 loop is CASSIDRGEQFF. CDR3 bases: TGTGCCAGTAGTATAGATAGGGGTGAGCAGTTCTTC. The complete variable domain, with remaining parts taken from reference TRBV19 and TRBJ2-1, reads DGGITQSPKYLFRKEGQNVTLSCEQNLNHDAMYWYRQDPGQGLRLIYYSQIVNDFQKGDIAEGYSVSREKKESFPLTVTSAQKNPTAFYLCASSIDRGEQFFGPGTRLTVL.